The T cell receptor beta chain under discussion was sequenced for a study of T-cell memory formation after mild COVID-19. Germline lookup yields CDR1 SGHRS and CDR2 YFSETQ. The CDR3 has 15 amino acids. V shed 0 bases and J shed 4 bases, with 13 bases lying between them. TCRdb re-derived calls from the 5' RACE reads in MiXCR, one entry per CDR3 protein. The table records approximately 230,000 distinct CDR3 sequences, about a sixth of them present only once. The sequenced sample consisted of PBMCs or a T cell subset sorted from them (not recorded which). The clonotype was recovered from a man between 18 and 29 years old who had mild COVID-19 (a few samples of this study predate the infection). Cell type and time point are not known. The gene calls are TRBV5-1 and TRBJ1-2, with D perhaps matching TRBD1 (5 bases). The CDR3 DNA reads TGCGCCAGCAGCTTGGCCGTGACAGAATCCTATGGCTACACCTTC. This translates into CASSLAVTESYGYTF.